This TCR beta chain was identified in a study of post-analysis software for immune sequencing data. Study background: The disease courses spanned relapsing-remitting, secondary progressive and progressive-relapsing forms of multiple sclerosis.

Overall study findings and caveats: Patients had higher frequencies than controls of about five TRBV segments, including TRBV5-6, TRBV5-1 and TRBV20-1. Multiple sclerosis patients showed significantly lower normalized Chao1 diversity than controls did. Pronounced co-clustering by F measure was evident among identically batched samples.

Tagging with unique molecular identifiers was a feature of the TCR beta cDNA libraries. The source material, roughly 0.85 to 10 million T cells, gave rise to about 500,000 cDNA molecules. Via MiXCR, TCRdb re-called the PCR reads, giving one row per CDR3 protein. This repertoire shows fewer than 550,000 distinct CDR3 sequences, 30% to 40% found once; its top ten account for 5% to 6%. As for this clonotype: Its cognate antigen is unknown.

The CDR3 has 14 residues. The germline CDR1 and CDR2 sequences are DFQATT and SNEGSKA (reference sequence). V gave up 2 bases and J gave up 7 bases; unmatched junction bases: 7. Sequenced material: blood. The clonotype was recovered from a girl aged 2-17 years with multiple sclerosis. V is TRBV20-1 and J is TRBJ1-2; 10 bases fit TRBD1. CDR3 nucleotide sequence: TGCAGTGCTAGAAATGTGGGACAGGGGTTTGGCTACACCTTC. Protein product: CSARNVGQGFGYTF.